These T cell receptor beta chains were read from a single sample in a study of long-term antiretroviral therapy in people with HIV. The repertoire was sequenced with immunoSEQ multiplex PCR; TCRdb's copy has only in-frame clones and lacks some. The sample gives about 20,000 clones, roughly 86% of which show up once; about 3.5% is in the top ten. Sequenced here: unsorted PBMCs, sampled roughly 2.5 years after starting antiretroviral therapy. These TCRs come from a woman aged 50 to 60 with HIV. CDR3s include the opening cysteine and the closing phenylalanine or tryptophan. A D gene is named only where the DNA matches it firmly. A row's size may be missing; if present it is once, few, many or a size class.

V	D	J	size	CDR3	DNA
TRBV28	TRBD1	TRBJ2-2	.	CASSLAGQGSTGELFF	TGTGCCAGCAGTCTCGCTGGACAGGGTAGCACCGGGGAGCTGTTTTTT
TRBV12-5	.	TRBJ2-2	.	CASGLAPESTGELFF	TGTGCTAGTGGTTTGGCCCCTGAAAGCACCGGGGAGCTGTTTTTT
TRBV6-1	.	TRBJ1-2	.	CATLAGRGYTF	TGTGCCACCCTAGCAGGCCGAGGCTACACCTTC
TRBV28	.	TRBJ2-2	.	CASSFLGDTGELFF	TGTGCCAGCAGTTTTTTAGGGGACACCGGGGAGCTGTTTTTT
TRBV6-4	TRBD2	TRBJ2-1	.	CASSVSGSSYNEQFF	TGTGCCAGCAGTGTGAGCGGGAGCTCCTACAATGAGCAGTTCTTC
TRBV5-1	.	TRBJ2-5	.	CASSLALTVSQETQYF	TGCGCCAGCAGCTTGGCCCTGACGGTTTCTCAAGAGACCCAGTACTTC
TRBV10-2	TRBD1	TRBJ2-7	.	CASEAHRGQGKEQYF	TGCGCCAGCGAAGCCCACCGGGGACAGGGGAAAGAGCAGTACTTC
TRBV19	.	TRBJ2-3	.	CASSGGPADTQYF	TGTGCCAGTAGTGGAGGGCCGGCAGATACGCAGTATTTT
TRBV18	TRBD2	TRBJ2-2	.	CASSPPGLDITGELFF	TGTGCCAGCTCACCACCCGGACTAGATATCACCGGGGAGCTGTTTTTT
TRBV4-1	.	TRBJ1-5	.	CASSRVGGYQPQHF	TGCGCCAGCAGCCGGGTCGGGGGTTATCAGCCCCAGCATTTT
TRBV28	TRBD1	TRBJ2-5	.	CASERDRGQETQYF	TGTGCCAGCGAGAGGGACAGGGGACAAGAGACCCAGTACTTC
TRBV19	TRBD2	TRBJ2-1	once	CASRTYRHQVGLADYNEQFF	TGTGCCAGTAGGACCTACCGACACCAGGTAGGACTAGCGGACTACAATGAGCAGTTCTTC
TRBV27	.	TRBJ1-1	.	CASMTNTEAFF	TGTGCCAGCATGACGAACACTGAAGCTTTCTTT
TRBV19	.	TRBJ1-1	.	CASSTGILRGTEAFF	TGTGCCAGTAGCACGGGCATTTTACGGGGCACTGAAGCTTTCTTT
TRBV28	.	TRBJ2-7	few	CASSLPGSYEQYF	TGTGCCAGCAGTTTACCCGGGAGCTACGAGCAGTACTTC
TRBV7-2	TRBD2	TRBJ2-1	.	CASSTRPGLLARNEQFF	TGTGCCAGCAGCACGCGACCGGGACTATTAGCACGCAATGAGCAGTTCTTC
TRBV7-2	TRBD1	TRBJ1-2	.	CASSPTGGYYGYTF	TGTGCCAGCAGCCCCACAGGGGGCTACTATGGCTACACCTTC